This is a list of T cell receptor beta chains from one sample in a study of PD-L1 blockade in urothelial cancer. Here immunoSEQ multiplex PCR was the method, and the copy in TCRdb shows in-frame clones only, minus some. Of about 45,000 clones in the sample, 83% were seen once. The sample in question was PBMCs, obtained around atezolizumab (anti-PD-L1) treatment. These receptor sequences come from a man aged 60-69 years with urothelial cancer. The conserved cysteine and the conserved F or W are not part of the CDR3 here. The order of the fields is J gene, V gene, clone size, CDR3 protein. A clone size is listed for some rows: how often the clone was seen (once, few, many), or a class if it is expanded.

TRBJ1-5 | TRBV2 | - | ASREQGWQPQH
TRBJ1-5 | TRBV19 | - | ASIERGGRGNQPQH
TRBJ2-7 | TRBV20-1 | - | SAKTAFEQY
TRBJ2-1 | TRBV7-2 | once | ASSLGLAGGGEQF
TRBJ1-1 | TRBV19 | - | ASSKDRVNTEAF
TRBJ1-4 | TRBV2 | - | ASSVAEGVEKLF
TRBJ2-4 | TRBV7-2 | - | ASALHVKGNVAKNIQY
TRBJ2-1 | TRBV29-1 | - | SVEAGIYNEQF
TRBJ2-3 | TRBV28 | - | ASSLLWLATTDTQY
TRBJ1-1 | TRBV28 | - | ASIPGGRGTEAF
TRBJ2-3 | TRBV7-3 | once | ASSLRGGATDTQY
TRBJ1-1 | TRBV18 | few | ASSRDEMGGSAEAF
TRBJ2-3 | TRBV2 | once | ASSELTSGGTDTQY
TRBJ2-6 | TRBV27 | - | ASTPGQGSPGANVLT
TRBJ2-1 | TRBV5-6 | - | ASSVLTGRINDEQF
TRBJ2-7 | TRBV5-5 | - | ASSLLLLGGGYEQY
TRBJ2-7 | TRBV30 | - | AWSTPGAASYEQY
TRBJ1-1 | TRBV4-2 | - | ASSQELSGTEAF
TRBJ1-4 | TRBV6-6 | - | ASSRKDRGSEKLF
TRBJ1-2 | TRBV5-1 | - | ASSSGGTDYGYT
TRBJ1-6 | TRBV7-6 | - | ASSLAAGQGSYNSPLH
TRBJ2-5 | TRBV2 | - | ASSESPSGGAKETQY
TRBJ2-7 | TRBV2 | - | ASRGPTYEQY
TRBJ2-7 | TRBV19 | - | ASSMTGGTYEQY
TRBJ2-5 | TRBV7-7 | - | ASGRGVEETQY
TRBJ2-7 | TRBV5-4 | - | ASSLPSGSSYEQY
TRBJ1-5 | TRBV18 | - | ASSPRQTDSNQPQH
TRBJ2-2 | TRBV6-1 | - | ASRKDRGYGELF
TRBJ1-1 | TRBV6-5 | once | ASSPPGQPNTEAF
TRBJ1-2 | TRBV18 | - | ASSPPSDSAEGYT
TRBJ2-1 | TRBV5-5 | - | ASSLAIPGAPYNEQF
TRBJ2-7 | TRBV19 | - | ASSAQDGETYEQY
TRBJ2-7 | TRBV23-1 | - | ASSQFLVSGAFNYEQY
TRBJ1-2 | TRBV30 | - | ASLLQENNYGYT
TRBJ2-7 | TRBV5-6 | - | ASSFRQGALLYEQY
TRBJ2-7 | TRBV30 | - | AWSVSFGEQY
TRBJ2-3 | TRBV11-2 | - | ASSLGRSEDTQY
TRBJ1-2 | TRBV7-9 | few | ASSFTGGYGYT